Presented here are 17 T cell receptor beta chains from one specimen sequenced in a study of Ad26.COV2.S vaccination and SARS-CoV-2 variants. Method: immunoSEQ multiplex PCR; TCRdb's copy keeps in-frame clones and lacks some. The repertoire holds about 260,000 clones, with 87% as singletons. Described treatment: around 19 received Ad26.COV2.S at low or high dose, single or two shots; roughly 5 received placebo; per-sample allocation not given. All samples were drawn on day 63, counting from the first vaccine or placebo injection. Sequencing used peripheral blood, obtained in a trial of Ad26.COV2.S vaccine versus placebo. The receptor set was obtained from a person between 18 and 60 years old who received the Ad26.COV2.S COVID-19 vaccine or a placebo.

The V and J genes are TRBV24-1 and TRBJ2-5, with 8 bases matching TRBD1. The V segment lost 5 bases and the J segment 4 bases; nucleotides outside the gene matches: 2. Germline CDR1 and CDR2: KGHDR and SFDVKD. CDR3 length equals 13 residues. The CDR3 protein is CATSVTGGETQYF. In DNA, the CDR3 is TGTGCCACCAGTGTAACAGGGGGAGAGACCCAGTACTTC.

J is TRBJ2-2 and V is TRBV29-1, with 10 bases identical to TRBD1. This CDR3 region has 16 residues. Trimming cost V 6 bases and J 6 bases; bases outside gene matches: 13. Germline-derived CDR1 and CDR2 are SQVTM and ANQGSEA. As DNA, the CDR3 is TGCAGCGTCAGCCGGGACAGGGGTCCAAACCCCGGGGAGCTGTTTTTT. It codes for CSVSRDRGPNPGELFF.

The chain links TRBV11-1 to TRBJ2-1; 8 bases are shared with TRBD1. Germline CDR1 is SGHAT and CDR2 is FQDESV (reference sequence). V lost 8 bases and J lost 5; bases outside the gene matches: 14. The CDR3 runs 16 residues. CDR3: CASGPADRGLDNEQFF. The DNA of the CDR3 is TGTGCCAGCGGCCCCGCCGACAGGGGTTTAGACAATGAGCAGTTCTTC.

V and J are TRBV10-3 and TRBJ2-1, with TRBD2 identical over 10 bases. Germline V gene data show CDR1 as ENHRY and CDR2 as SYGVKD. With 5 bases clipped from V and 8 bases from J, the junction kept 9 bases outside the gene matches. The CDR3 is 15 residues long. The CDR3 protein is CAISSSGGRAYEQFF. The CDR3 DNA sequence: TGTGCCATCAGTTCTAGCGGGGGCCGGGCCTATGAGCAGTTCTTC.

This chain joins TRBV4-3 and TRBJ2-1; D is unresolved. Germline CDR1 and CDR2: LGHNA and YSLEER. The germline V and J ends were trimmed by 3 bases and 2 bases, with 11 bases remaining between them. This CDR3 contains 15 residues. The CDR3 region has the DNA TGCGCCAGCAGCCAGGGTGATACAGCCTACAATGAGCAGTTCTTC. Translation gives CASSQGDTAYNEQFF.

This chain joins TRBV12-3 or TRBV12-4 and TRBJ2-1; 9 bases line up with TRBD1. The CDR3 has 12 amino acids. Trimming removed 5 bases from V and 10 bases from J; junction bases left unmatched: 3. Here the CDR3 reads CASSGGQGEQFF. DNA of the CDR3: TGTGCCAGCAGTGGGGGACAGGGAGAGCAGTTCTTC.

The CDR3 here is CASSSFTLNTEAFF. CDR3 in DNA: TGCGCCAGCAGCTCATTCACCCTGAACACTGAAGCTTTCTTT. The J gene is TRBJ1-1, the V gene TRBV5-1; D not resolved. This CDR3 is 14 amino acids long. Germline V gives CDR1 SGHRS, CDR2 YFSETQ. Trimming pared 3 bases from V and 0 bases from J, leaving 9 bases between.

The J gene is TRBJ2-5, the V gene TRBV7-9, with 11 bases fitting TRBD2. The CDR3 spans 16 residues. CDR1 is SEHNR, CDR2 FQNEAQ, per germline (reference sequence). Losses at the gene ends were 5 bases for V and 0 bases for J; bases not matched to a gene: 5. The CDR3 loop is CASSRGLAAYQETQYF. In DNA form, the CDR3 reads TGTGCCAGCAGCCGGGGACTAGCGGCATACCAAGAGACCCAGTACTTC. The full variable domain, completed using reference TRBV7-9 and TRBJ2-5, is DTGVSQNPRHKITKRGQNVTFRCDPISEHNRLYWYRQTLGQGPEFLTYFQNEAQLEKSRLLSDRFSAERPKGSFSTLEIQRTEQGDSAMYLCASSRGLAAYQETQYFGPGTRLLVL.

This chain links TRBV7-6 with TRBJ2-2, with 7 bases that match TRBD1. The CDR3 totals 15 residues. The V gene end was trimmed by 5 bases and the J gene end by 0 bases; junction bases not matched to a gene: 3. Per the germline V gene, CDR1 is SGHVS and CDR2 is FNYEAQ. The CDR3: CASSPGTANTGELFF. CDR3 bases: TGTGCCAGCAGCCCAGGGACAGCGAACACCGGGGAGCTGTTTTTT.

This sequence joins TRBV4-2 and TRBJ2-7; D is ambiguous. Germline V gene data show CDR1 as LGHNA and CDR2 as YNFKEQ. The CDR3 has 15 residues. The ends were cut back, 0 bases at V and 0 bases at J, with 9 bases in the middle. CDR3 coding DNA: TGTGCCAGCAGCCAAGAGCCAGGAACCTCCTACGAGCAGTACTTC. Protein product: CASSQEPGTSYEQYF.

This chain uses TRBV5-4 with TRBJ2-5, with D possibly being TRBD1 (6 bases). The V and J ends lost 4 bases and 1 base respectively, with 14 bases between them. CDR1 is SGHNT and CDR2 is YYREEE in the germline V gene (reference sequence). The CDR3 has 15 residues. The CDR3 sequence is CASSPGQNLQETQYF. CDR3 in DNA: TGTGCCAGCAGCCCGGGACAAAACCTCCAAGAGACCCAGTACTTC.

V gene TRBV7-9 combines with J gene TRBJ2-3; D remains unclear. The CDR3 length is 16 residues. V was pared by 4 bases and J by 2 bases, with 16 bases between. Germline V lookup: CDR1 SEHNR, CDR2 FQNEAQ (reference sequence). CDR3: CASSSLSASFTDTQYF. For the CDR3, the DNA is TGTGCCAGCAGCTCGCTGTCGGCTAGTTTCACAGATACGCAGTATTTT.

The CDR3: CASRQTSGRAGFNEQFF. CDR3 nucleotide sequence: TGCGCCAGCAGACAGACTAGCGGGAGGGCGGGGTTCAATGAGCAGTTCTTC. The V and J genes are TRBV10-1 and TRBJ2-1; 14 bases match TRBD2. Per the germline V gene, CDR1 is WNHNN and CDR2 is SYGVQD (reference sequence). V dropped 6 bases and J dropped 6; count of bases not matched to a gene: 10. The CDR3 is 17 amino acids.

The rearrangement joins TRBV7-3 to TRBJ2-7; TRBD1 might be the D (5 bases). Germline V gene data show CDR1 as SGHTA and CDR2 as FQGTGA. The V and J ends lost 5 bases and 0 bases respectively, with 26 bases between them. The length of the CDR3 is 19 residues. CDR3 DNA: TGTGCCAGCAGCCGACAATGGGCGGAAGGGGCTCCGGGCTCCTACGAGCAGTACGTC. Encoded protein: CASSRQWAEGAPGSYEQYV.

CDR3 sequence (DNA): TGCGCCAGCAGTCAATCGAATGAGCAGTTCTTC. Its translation is CASSQSNEQFF. The V gene is TRBV23-1, the J gene TRBJ2-1; D is unresolved. TRBV23-1 is designated an ORF whose function remains uncertain. V lost 0 bases and J 7 bases, leaving 1 base between the germline ends. The CDR3 consists of 11 residues.

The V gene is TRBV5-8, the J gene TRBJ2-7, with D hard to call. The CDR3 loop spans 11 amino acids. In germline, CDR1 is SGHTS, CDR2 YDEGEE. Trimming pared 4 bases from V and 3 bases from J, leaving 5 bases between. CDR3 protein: CASSPDYEQYF. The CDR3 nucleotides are TGTGCCAGCAGCCCGGACTACGAGCAGTACTTC.

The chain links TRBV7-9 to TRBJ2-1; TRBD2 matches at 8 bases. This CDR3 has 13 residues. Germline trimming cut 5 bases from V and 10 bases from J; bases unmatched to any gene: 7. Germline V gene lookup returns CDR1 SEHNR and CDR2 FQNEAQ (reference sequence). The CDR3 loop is CASSISGVAEQFF. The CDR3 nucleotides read TGTGCCAGCAGCATTAGCGGGGTCGCAGAGCAGTTCTTC.